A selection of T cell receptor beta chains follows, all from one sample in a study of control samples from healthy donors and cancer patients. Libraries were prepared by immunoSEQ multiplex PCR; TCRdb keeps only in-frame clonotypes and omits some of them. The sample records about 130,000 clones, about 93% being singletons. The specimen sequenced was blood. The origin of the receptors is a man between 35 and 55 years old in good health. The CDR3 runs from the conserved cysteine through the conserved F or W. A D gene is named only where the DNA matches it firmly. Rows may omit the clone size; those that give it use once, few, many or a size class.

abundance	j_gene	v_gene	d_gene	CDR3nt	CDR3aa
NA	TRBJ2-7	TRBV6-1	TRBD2	TGTGCCAGCAGTGAAGCCCTAGCGGGGGGGAGGGACGAGCAGTACTTC	CASSEALAGGRDEQYF
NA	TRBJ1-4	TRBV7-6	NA	TGTGCCAGCAGCCCCCTTGGGGGGAAACTGTTTTTT	CASSPLGGKLFF
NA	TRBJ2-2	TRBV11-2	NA	TGTGCCAGCAGCAAACGGGTAGTTGCCGGGGAGCTGTTTTTT	CASSKRVVAGELFF
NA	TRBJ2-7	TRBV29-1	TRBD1	TGCAGCGTGCGACCGCAGGGGGCCCCCGGATACGAGCAGTACTTC	CSVRPQGAPGYEQYF
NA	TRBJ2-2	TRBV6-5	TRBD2	TGTGCCAGCAGAAAACTAGCGGGGGTTACCGGGGAGCTGTTTTTT	CASRKLAGVTGELFF
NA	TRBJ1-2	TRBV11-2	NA	TGTGCCAGCAGCGTAACCGGGACGGAACCCTATGGCTACACCTTC	CASSVTGTEPYGYTF
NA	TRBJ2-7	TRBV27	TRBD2	TGTGCCAGCAGTGCATTGATAGCGGGGGGGAGTGAGCAGTACTTC	CASSALIAGGSEQYF
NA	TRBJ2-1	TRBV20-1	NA	TGCAGTGCACGTTTAGACGAAGAGCAGTTCTTC	CSARLDEEQFF
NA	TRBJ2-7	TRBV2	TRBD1	TGTGCCAGCAGTTTGCGCAGAACACAGGGGGCCTACGAGCAGTACTTC	CASSLRRTQGAYEQYF
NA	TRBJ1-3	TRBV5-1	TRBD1	TGCGCCAGCAGCTTAAGCGGGACAGGGGCTGGAAACACCATATATTTT	CASSLSGTGAGNTIYF
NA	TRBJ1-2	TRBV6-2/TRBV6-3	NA	TGTGCCAGCAGTTATCGGTTCGATGGAGGCTATGGCTACACCTTC	CASSYRFDGGYGYTF
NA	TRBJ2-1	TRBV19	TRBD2	TGTGCCAGTAGTATAGGGGGAGGGAATCGGGATGAGCAGTTCTTC	CASSIGGGNRDEQFF
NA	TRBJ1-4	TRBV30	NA	TGTGCCGGGTCGGTAGGGGGTGAAAAACTGTTTTTT	CAGSVGGEKLFF
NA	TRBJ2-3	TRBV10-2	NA	TGCGCCACCGCGGGCGCAGATACGCAGTATTTT	CATAGADTQYF
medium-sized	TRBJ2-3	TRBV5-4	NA	TGTGCCAGCAGCCAATTAGCCAAGGGCACAGATACGCAGTATTTT	CASSQLAKGTDTQYF
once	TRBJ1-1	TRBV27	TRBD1	TGTGCCAGCCCGGAGGGGGCCGTGAACACTGAAGCTTTCTTT	CASPEGAVNTEAFF
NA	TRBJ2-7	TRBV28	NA	TGTGCCAGCAGTTCCAACCCAGTACAGAGGTCCTACGAGCAGTACTTC	CASSSNPVQRSYEQYF
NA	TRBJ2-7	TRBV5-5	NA	TGTGCCAGCAGCTCGATACTGAGCCAGCTCGTTTCCTACGAGCAGTACTTC	CASSSILSQLVSYEQYF
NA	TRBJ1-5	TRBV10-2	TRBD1	TGCGCCAGCATGGGGAGGGGACAGGGGCCCTTCAATCAGCCCCAGCATTTT	CASMGRGQGPFNQPQHF
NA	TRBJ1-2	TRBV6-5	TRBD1	TGTGCCAGCAGTTACTCCCAGGGACAGGGAAATGGCTACACCTTC	CASSYSQGQGNGYTF
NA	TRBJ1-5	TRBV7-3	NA	TGTGCCAAAGAGAAACAGGGAATCAGCCAGCCCCAGCATTTT	CAKEKQGISQPQHF
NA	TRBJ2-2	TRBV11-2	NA	TGTGCCAGCAGCCCCCTCCGGGGACGGGTCGGGGAGCTGTTTTTT	CASSPLRGRVGELFF
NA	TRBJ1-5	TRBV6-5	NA	TGTGCCACTCGCCACGGTGGCGCAGAGAATCAGCCCCAGCATTTT	CATRHGGAENQPQHF
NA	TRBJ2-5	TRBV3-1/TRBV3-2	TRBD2	TGTGCCAGCAGCAAATCCTGGACTAGCGGGGATGATGTGACCCAGTACTTC	CASSKSWTSGDDVTQYF
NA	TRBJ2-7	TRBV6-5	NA	TGTGCCAGCAGTTGGGACACAGACTACGAGCAGTACTTC	CASSWDTDYEQYF
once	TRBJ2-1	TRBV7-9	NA	TGTGCCAGTATTGGGGGGTCCCTGGGTAATGAGCAGTTCTTC	CASIGGSLGNEQFF
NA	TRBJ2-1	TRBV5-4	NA	TGTGCCAGCAGCTTGGCGGGTTCGTACAATGAGCAGTTCTTC	CASSLAGSYNEQFF